What follows are 9 T cell receptor beta chains derived from one specimen sequenced in a study of blood T cells in healthy people across ages. Through a sample-barcoded 5' primer and a J-beta primer mix, a second PCR was run for about 7 to 12 cycles. TCRdb redid the calling of the 5' RACE reads with MiXCR, one entry per CDR3 protein. The table has approximately 490,000 distinct CDR3 sequences, nearly 25% seen once. These data also formed part of another study, on T cells of mothers and their children.

Material for sequencing was blood. The receptors shown here come from a boy between 10 and 17 years old in good health.

This chain connects TRBV7-2 to TRBJ2-5, with D perhaps being TRBD1 or TRBD2 (5 bases each). Germline V gene data show CDR1 as SGHTA and CDR2 as FQGNSA. The CDR3 is made up of 12 amino acids. Trimming pared 4 bases from V and 9 bases from J, leaving 12 bases between. In nucleotides, the CDR3 is TGTGCCAGCAGCTGGGACCCCGGGGCCCAGTACTTC. Translated, it gives CASSWDPGAQYF. Looking up the rest from reference TRBV7-2 and TRBJ2-5 gives the full variable domain: GAGVSQSPSNKVTEKGKDVELRCDPISGHTALYWYRQSLGQGLEFLIYFQGNSAPDKSGLPSDRFSAERTGGSVSTLTIQRTQQEDSAVYLCASSWDPGAQYFGPGTRLLVL.

The genes are TRBV20-1 and TRBJ2-7; 7 positions match TRBD1. The end of the DNA fits TRBJ2-5 better, so the J call may be wrong. This CDR3 comprises 13 residues. Germline assignment: CDR1 DFQATT and CDR2 SNEGSKA (reference sequence). Written as DNA, the CDR3 is TGCAGTGCTAGTCCGACAGGGACGGAGACCCAGTACTTC. Its translation is CSASPTGTETQYF.

This clonotype was recorded a few times. This chain uses TRBV12-3 or TRBV12-4 with TRBJ1-1; 7 nucleotides line up with TRBD1. The CDR3 covers 14 residues. Trimming took 6 bases from V and 1 from J; bases not matched to a gene: 5. The CDR3 region has the DNA TGTGCCAGCAGCAACAGGGGCCCGAACACTGAAGCTTTCTTT. Translated, it gives CASSNRGPNTEAFF.

This clonotype was seen many times. This chain uses TRBV28 with TRBJ2-4; 9 bases are a match to TRBD2. J was trimmed by 0 bases and V by 5 bases; bases with no gene match: 17. The CDR3 runs 20 residues. Per germline, CDR1 MDHEN and CDR2 SYDVKM. The CDR3 reads CASSPSVEREVTLAKNIQYF. The CDR3, as DNA: TGTGCCAGCAGTCCGTCCGTGGAGCGGGAGGTAACACTAGCCAAAAACATTCAGTACTTC.

V is TRBV6-5 and J is TRBJ2-1; the match to TRBD2 covers 9 bases. J gave up 9 bases and V 5 bases, and 14 bases lay outside the gene matches. Germline CDR1 is MNHEY and CDR2 is SVGAGI. This CDR3 region has 16 residues. The CDR3 nucleotides are TGTGCCAGCAGTACCTCGGGACTAGCACCTAGGAGTGAGCAGTTCTTC. Translated: CASSTSGLAPRSEQFF.

The chain joins TRBV20-1 to TRBJ1-5; TRBD1 matches at 9 bases. This CDR3 contains 12 residues. The ends lost 4 bases at V and 7 bases at J; junction bases unmatched: 2. Germline V gene data show CDR1 as DFQATT and CDR2 as SNEGSKA (reference sequence). The CDR3, as DNA: TGCAGTGCTATGGACAGGGGACAGCCCCAGCATTTT. Translating it yields CSAMDRGQPQHF.

This clonotype turned up a few times. This chain links TRBV6-5 with TRBJ1-2; D ambiguous. V dropped 7 bases and J dropped 4 bases, with 16 bases sitting between them. Germline V lookup: CDR1 MNHEY, CDR2 SVGAGI. The CDR3 has 14 amino acids. The CDR3 spells CASTPMGIGYGYTF. The CDR3 coding sequence is TGTGCCAGCACCCCGATGGGTATCGGCTATGGCTACACCTTC.

This chain joins TRBV7-6 and TRBJ2-5, with 14 positions matching TRBD2. J gave up 2 bases and V 3 bases, and 8 bases lay outside the gene matches. Germline assignment: CDR1 SGHVS and CDR2 FNYEAQ. CDR3 length equals 18 residues. The CDR3 DNA is TGTGCCAGCAGCTTCAGACTAGCGGGAGGGGTAGCGCAAGAGACCCAGTACTTC. It is translated as CASSFRLAGGVAQETQYF.

The chain joins TRBV20-1 to TRBJ2-1; TRBD2 might be the D (7 bases). Trimming pared 3 bases from V and 9 bases from J, leaving 12 bases between. CDR3 length: 12 amino acids. CDR1 DFQATT and CDR2 SNEGSKA come from the germline V gene (reference sequence). CDR3 nucleotides: TGCAGTGCTAGTGCGGGGGCTAGTGAGCAGTTCTTC. It yields the protein CSASAGASEQFF.